This TCR beta chain was documented in a study of cytomegalovirus exposure and HLA in healthy donors. The study, taken as a whole, reports: The majority of CMV-associated TCR beta chains were reported as apparently HLA-restricted in a later analysis. Accurate predictions that matched the HLA-A and HLA-B alleles of most subjects were reportedly made from TCR beta sequences. In an earlier analysis, most TCR beta V segments were productive about 87% or about 30% of the time.

PCR was performed using 60 Vbeta and 13 Jbeta primers. Measured with immunoSEQ multiplex PCR; TCRdb has only the in-frame clones, and not every one. The top ten clones hold 3.5% to 5% of a sample with approximately 140,000 clones, about 80% of them seen once. Healthy bone marrow donors made up the donor group. The trim removed 4 bases at V and 8 bases at J, leaving 14 bases unmatched. This CDR3 has 16 amino acids. The germline CDR1 and CDR2 sequences are SGDLS and YYNGEE. Details on this clone: Antigen unknown.

This TCR was recovered from a man between 18 and 35 years old in good health and CMV-seronegative. The V call is TRBV9, the J call TRBJ1-2; 10 bases agree with TRBD1. What was sequenced was PBMCs. DNA of the CDR3: TGTGCCAGCAGCTCCCATCTGTGGGACAGGGGACGGGGCTACACCTTC. This sequence encodes CASSSHLWDRGRGYTF.